The rows below give T cell receptor beta chains drawn from one sample of a study of long-term antiretroviral therapy in people with HIV. The table came from immunoSEQ multiplex PCR; TCRdb's copy has only in-frame clones and leaves some out. The top ten clones hold less than 2.5% of a sample with about 24,000 clones, 84% of them seen once. This material consisted of unsorted PBMCs, taken 3 years after starting antiretroviral therapy. The source of these receptors is a man aged 45 to 65 with HIV. The conserved cysteine and the conserved F or W are not part of the CDR3 here. The D gene is left open where the match is weak. Expanded clones are given a class, and other clones once, few, many or no size at all.

size	V	J	D	CDR3
.	TRBV6-5	TRBJ1-2	.	ASNPGRSYGYT
few	TRBV7-9	TRBJ1-2	TRBD1	ASSRDRGRVYGYT
.	TRBV10-2	TRBJ1-5	.	ASSESDSHQPQH
.	TRBV6-5	TRBJ1-3	TRBD1	ASSYDRGSSGNTIY
.	TRBV5-8	TRBJ2-1	.	ASSLYGDSLNEQF
.	TRBV6-1	TRBJ1-1	.	ASSEAAGARTEAF
.	TRBV18	TRBJ2-2	.	ASSPNRQDHTGELF
once	TRBV5-1	TRBJ1-3	.	ASSLGGTGNTIY
.	TRBV28	TRBJ1-2	.	ASSLGQLNYGYT
few	TRBV28	TRBJ1-5	TRBD1	ASTQGQVNSNQPQH